The clone carrying this TCR beta chain was found a few times. Its matching antigen is unknown. This specimen belongs to a study of neurological immune-mediated disorders. The overall study: Multiple sclerosis patients numbered about 34, with approximately 31 relapsing-remitting and 3 secondary progressive. Study-wide points: Phylogenetic grouping placed 18 of 34 multiple sclerosis patients' repertoires in one related-CDR3 cluster, a possible signature. The study found the most TCR clonal expansion in HTLV-1-associated myelopathy and the least in multiple sclerosis, below healthy controls.

cDNA synthesis was performed by 5'RACE with 10-nucleotide random UMIs. Each CDR3 protein is one row after TCRdb ran MiXCR on the 5' RACE reads. This sample has approximately 100,000 distinct CDR3 sequences, with 3.5% found just once. Germline V gene lookup returns CDR1 MNHEY and CDR2 SVGEGT. Trimming shortened V by 5 bases and J by 11 bases, and 15 bases separated the two germline ends. The CDR3 spans 12 residues. This sequence was found in a woman aged 18-29 years with multiple sclerosis. V gene TRBV6-2 or TRBV6-3 combines with J gene TRBJ1-1; a possible D gene is TRBD1 (5 bases). The sample was PBMCs. The CDR3 loop reads CASSRPGLGAFF. The CDR3 DNA sequence: TGTGCCAGCAGTCGACCAGGGTTGGGCGCTTTCTTT.